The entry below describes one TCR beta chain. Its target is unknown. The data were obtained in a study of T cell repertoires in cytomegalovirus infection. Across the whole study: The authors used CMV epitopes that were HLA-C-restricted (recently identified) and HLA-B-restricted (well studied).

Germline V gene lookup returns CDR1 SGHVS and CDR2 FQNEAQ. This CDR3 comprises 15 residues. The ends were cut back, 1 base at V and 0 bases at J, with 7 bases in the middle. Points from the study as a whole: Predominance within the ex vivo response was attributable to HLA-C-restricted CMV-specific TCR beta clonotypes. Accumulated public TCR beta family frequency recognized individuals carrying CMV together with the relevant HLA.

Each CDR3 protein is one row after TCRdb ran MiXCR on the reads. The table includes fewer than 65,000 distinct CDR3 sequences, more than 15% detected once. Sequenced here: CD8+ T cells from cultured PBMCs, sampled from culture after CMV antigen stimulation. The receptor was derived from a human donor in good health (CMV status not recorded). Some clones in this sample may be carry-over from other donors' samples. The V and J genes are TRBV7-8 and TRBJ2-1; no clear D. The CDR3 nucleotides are TGTGCCAGCAGCTTAGAGGCGAGCTCCTACAATGAGCAGTTCTTC. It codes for CASSLEASSYNEQFF.